These 30 T cell receptor beta chains share one sample of origin, sequenced in a study of identical twins. TCRdb used MiXCR to reprocess the 5' RACE reads, holding one entry per CDR3 protein. This sample yields about 700,000 distinct CDR3 sequences, of which 8.6% are seen a single time; 0.98% belongs to the top ten. These data were likewise used in another study, on yellow fever vaccine responses in identical twins.

Sample: PBMCs. These receptors all stem from a woman aged 18-35 years in good health.

The V call is TRBV11-2, the J call TRBJ2-7; 13 bases fit TRBD2. The CDR3 runs to 16 residues. The germline CDR1 and CDR2 sequences are SGHAT and FQNNGV. V lost 5 bases, J lost 2 bases, and 6 bases stayed unmatched. The CDR3 loop is CASSLSGLAGAYEQYF. In nucleotides, the CDR3 is TGTGCCAGCAGCCTCAGCGGACTAGCGGGAGCCTACGAGCAGTACTTC. Supplemented by reference TRBV11-2 and TRBJ2-7, the full variable domain reads EAGVAQSPRYKIIEKRQSVAFWCNPISGHATLYWYQQILGQGPKLLIQFQNNGVVDDSQLPKDRFSAERLKGVDSTLKIQPAKLEDSAVYLCASSLSGLAGAYEQYFGPGTRLTVT.

The chain links TRBV7-2 to TRBJ2-5; a weak D match, TRBD2 (6 bases). The CDR3 is 14 residues long. Germline assignment: CDR1 SGHTA and CDR2 FQGNSA. V lost 5 bases, J lost 4 bases, and 14 bases lay in between. The CDR3 spells CASSHGGMGETQYF. Written as DNA, the CDR3 is TGTGCCAGCAGCCACGGGGGAATGGGAGAGACCCAGTACTTC. Full variable domain (missing parts from reference TRBV7-2 and TRBJ2-5): GAGVSQSPSNKVTEKGKDVELRCDPISGHTALYWYRQSLGQGLEFLIYFQGNSAPDKSGLPSDRFSAERTGGSVSTLTIQRTQQEDSAVYLCASSHGGMGETQYFGPGTRLLVL.

In this sample, this clonotype turned up a few times. J is TRBJ2-7 and V is TRBV7-9; D remains ambiguous. Trimming removed 4 bases from V and 7 bases from J, with 14 bases in between. Germline V gives CDR1 SEHNR, CDR2 FQNEAQ (reference sequence). The CDR3 runs 13 residues. The CDR3 here is CASSYGPAREQYF. The CDR3 coding sequence is TGTGCCAGCAGCTACGGGCCAGCGCGGGAGCAGTACTTC.

This clonotype occurred a few times. This chain joins TRBV27 and TRBJ2-1; D may correspond to TRBD1 or TRBD2 (5 bases each). In germline, CDR1 is MNHEY, CDR2 SMNVEV (reference sequence). Trimming shortened V by 8 bases and J by 15 bases, and 17 bases separated the two germline ends. This CDR3 comprises 11 residues. The CDR3 reads CASRNDSGGFF. The CDR3 coding sequence is TGTGCCAGCCGCAACGACTCTGGGGGGTTCTTC.

This clonotype was seen more than once but under ten times. This chain uses TRBV20-1 with TRBJ2-7, with 9 positions matching TRBD1. V gave up 3 bases and J gave up 4 bases; unmatched junction bases: 4. Per germline, CDR1 DFQATT and CDR2 SNEGSKA (reference sequence). This CDR3 region has 13 residues. CDR3 DNA sequence: TGCAGTGCTAGGATGACAGGGGGATACGAGCAGTACTTC. Translated: CSARMTGGYEQYF.

This clonotype was seen more than once but under ten times. The chain couples TRBV28 to TRBJ2-1; no firm D call. Germline V gene sequence: CDR1 MDHEN, CDR2 SYDVKM. Trimming removed 7 bases from V and 0 bases from J, with 10 bases in between. The CDR3 covers 14 residues. CDR3 nucleotide sequence: TGTGCCAGCAACCTACTAAGCTCCTACAATGAGCAGTTCTTC. Translating gives CASNLLSSYNEQFF. The full variable domain, rest sourced from reference TRBV28 and TRBJ2-1, is DVKVTQSSRYLVKRTGEKVFLECVQDMDHENMFWYRQDPGLGLRLIYFSYDVKMKEKGDIPEGYSVSREKKERFSLILESASTNQTSMYLCASNLLSSYNEQFFGPGTRLTVL.

This clonotype was seen at least ten times. This sequence joins TRBV12-3 or TRBV12-4 and TRBJ2-2; D unclear. Trimming removed 7 bases from V and 3 bases from J, with 12 bases in between. The CDR3 contains 14 residues. Here the CDR3 reads CASTRIEDTGELFF. The DNA of the CDR3 is TGTGCCAGCACTCGGATTGAGGACACCGGGGAGCTGTTTTTT.

This clonotype was counted many times. This chain joins TRBV4-1 and TRBJ2-5; 10 nucleotides align to TRBD2. With V trimmed by 0 bases and J by 1 base, 5 bases remained unmatched. The CDR3 runs to 17 residues. Germline V lookup: CDR1 MGHRA, CDR2 YSYEKL. The CDR3 here is CASSQDPASGSQETQYF. The CDR3, as DNA: TGCGCCAGCAGCCAAGATCCGGCTAGCGGGAGCCAAGAGACCCAGTACTTC.

This clonotype was picked up many times. The chain recombines TRBV2 with TRBJ2-1, with 7 bases aligning to TRBD1. V lost 6 bases, J lost 9 bases, and 5 bases stayed unmatched. The CDR3 sequence is 12 residues long. CDR1 SNHLY and CDR2 FYNNEI come from the germline V gene. Written as DNA, the CDR3 is TGTGCCAGCAGAGTAACAGGGGTTGAGCAGTTCTTC. Translating it yields CASRVTGVEQFF.

The chain links TRBV20-1 to TRBJ2-7, with D unresolved. This CDR3 contains 13 residues. V was cut by 5 bases and J by 3 bases, with 14 bases left in between. Per the germline V gene, CDR1 is DFQATT and CDR2 is SNEGSKA (reference sequence). In nucleotides, the CDR3 is TGCAGTGCTGAACCTACAGAATACTACGAGCAGTACTTC. Protein: CSAEPTEYYEQYF.

The V and J genes are TRBV28 and TRBJ2-7; possibly TRBD1 for D (6 bases). Germline V gene lookup returns CDR1 MDHEN and CDR2 SYDVKM. CDR3 size: 16 residues. V lost 1 base and J 0 bases, leaving 13 bases between the germline ends. CDR3 nucleotides: TGTGCCAGCAGTTTATTACGGGACACGAGCTCCTACGAGCAGTACTTC. Its protein product is CASSLLRDTSSYEQYF.

V and J are TRBV5-1 and TRBJ2-1, with 9 bases identical to TRBD1. V shed 2 bases and J 7 bases; nucleotides not matched to a gene: 4. Germline CDR1 SGHRS, CDR2 YFSETQ. This CDR3 is 14 amino acids long. In DNA, the CDR3 is TGCGCCAGCAGCTTCCCCGACAGGGGGAATGAGCAGTTCTTC. It codes for CASSFPDRGNEQFF.

This clonotype was counted only a few times. This CDR3 reads CASSFGSGANTGELFF. The DNA for the CDR3 is TGTGCCAGCAGCTTCGGTAGCGGAGCGAACACCGGGGAGCTGTTTTTT. The chain has TRBV7-3 and TRBJ2-2; tentatively, D is TRBD2 (6 bases). The CDR3 runs 16 residues. V was clipped by 3 bases and J by 0 bases, with 11 bases between them. The germline V gene encodes CDR1 SGHTA and CDR2 FQGTGA.

J is TRBJ2-3 and V is TRBV20-1, with 8 bases that match TRBD2. CDR1 is DFQATT, CDR2 SNEGSKA, per germline (reference sequence). The CDR3 loop spans 16 amino acids. The V and J ends lost 1 base and 3 bases, in that order; junction bases with no gene match: 9. The CDR3 region is CSARAAGGRRTDTQYF. The CDR3 DNA reads TGCAGTGCTAGAGCGGCGGGCGGGAGGCGAACAGATACGCAGTATTTT.

Written as DNA, the CDR3 is TGTGCCACCAGTGATCTGGACGGAGGCAATCAGCCCCAGCATTTT. This translates into CATSDLDGGNQPQHF. V is TRBV24-1 and J is TRBJ1-5; no definite D call. Trimming removed 3 bases at V and 2 bases at J, with 10 bases between. The CDR3 consists of 15 residues. Germline assignment: CDR1 KGHDR and CDR2 SFDVKD.

The rearrangement links TRBV12-3 or TRBV12-4 to TRBJ2-1; TRBD2 matches 12 bases. Germline trimming cut 2 bases from V and 8 bases from J; bases unmatched to any gene: 7. The CDR3 is made up of 16 amino acids. CDR3 amino acids: CASSLPETSGSDEQFF. CDR3 nucleotides: TGTGCCAGCAGTTTACCCGAGACTAGCGGGAGTGATGAGCAGTTCTTC.

There are many counts of this clonotype. The chain carries TRBV12-3 or TRBV12-4 and TRBJ2-2; the D call may be TRBD1 or TRBD2 (5 bases each). The CDR3 spans 15 residues. The germline V and J ends were trimmed by 5 bases and 5 bases, with 15 bases remaining between them. CDR3 loop: CASSPSGHRTGELFF. CDR3 in DNA: TGTGCCAGCAGTCCCAGCGGACACAGAACCGGGGAGCTGTTTTTT.

This clonotype has at least ten counts. V gene TRBV5-1 combines with J gene TRBJ1-6, with a weak D call TRBD1 (5 bases). There are 14 residues in the CDR3. The V gene's germline CDR1 is SGHRS and CDR2 YFSETQ. With 6 bases removed from V and 7 bases from J, the gap between germline ends came to 14 bases. The CDR3 loop is CASKSGRENSPLHF. The DNA of the CDR3 is TGCGCCAGCAAGTCAGGCAGGGAAAATTCACCCCTCCACTTT.

The chain carries TRBV28 and TRBJ2-7, with D unresolved. Germline loops: CDR1 MDHEN, CDR2 SYDVKM. V was trimmed by 5 bases and J by 3 bases, leaving 14 bases between them. The CDR3 length is 14 residues. The CDR3 is CASSRIRQGYEQYF. The CDR3 DNA sequence: TGTGCCAGCAGTCGTATACGGCAAGGCTACGAGCAGTACTTC.

The gene calls are TRBV10-3 and TRBJ1-3, with D maybe TRBD1 (6 bases). The germline CDR1 and CDR2 sequences are ENHRY and SYGVKD. The CDR3 is 15 amino acids. V lost 11 bases and J 0 bases, leaving 17 bases between the germline ends. In DNA form, the CDR3 reads TGTGCCGTTCACCCGGGACAAGACTCTGGAAACACCATATATTTT. Its translation: CAVHPGQDSGNTIYF.

This clonotype was observed at least ten times. This chain uses TRBV12-5 with TRBJ2-1; 8 bases are shared with TRBD2. Germline V gives CDR1 LGHNT, CDR2 FRNRAP. With V trimmed by 5 bases and J by 4 bases, 4 bases remained unmatched. The CDR3 is made up of 14 amino acids. The CDR3 nucleotides read TGTGCTAGTGGTGGTAGCGGGAAATACAATGAGCAGTTCTTC. This translates into CASGGSGKYNEQFF.

In this sample, this clonotype turned up a few times. The CDR3 region is CATGLAGVGTDTQYF. CDR3 nucleotides: TGTGCCACCGGACTAGCGGGAGTAGGAACAGATACGCAGTATTTT. V usage is TRBV10-3 and J usage is TRBJ2-3; 13 positions agree with TRBD2. Germline CDR1 ENHRY, CDR2 SYGVKD. The CDR3 runs to 15 residues. The trim removed 10 bases at V and 3 bases at J, leaving 7 bases unmatched.

This rearrangement joins TRBV7-9 to TRBJ2-1; D tentatively reads TRBD1 or TRBD2 (5 bases each). The CDR3 length is 16 residues. CDR1 and CDR2 (germline): SEHNR, FQNEAQ (reference sequence). Trimming pared 5 bases from V and 5 bases from J, leaving 19 bases between. The DNA for the CDR3 is TGTGCCAGCAGCACCGGGACCGCTCCGGGCGACAATGAGCAGTTCTTC. Its translation is CASSTGTAPGDNEQFF.

The sample holds many counts of this clonotype. The chain employs TRBV7-9 and TRBJ2-7; D call uncertain. The CDR3 is 12 residues long. Germline V CDR1 and CDR2: SEHNR, FQNEAQ (reference sequence). The V end was cut by 4 bases, the J end by 2 bases, with 6 bases between. The CDR3 protein is CASSSVTYEQYF. The CDR3 DNA sequence: TGTGCCAGCAGCTCAGTCACCTACGAGCAGTACTTC.

This sequence joins TRBV7-8 and TRBJ2-1, with no clear D. Germline CDR1 reads SGHVS; CDR2 reads FQNEAQ. Trimming stripped 2 bases from V and 0 bases from J, with 11 bases between. The CDR3 spans 16 residues. CDR3 sequence: CASSLPPRSSYNEQFF. The CDR3 nucleotides read TGTGCCAGCAGCTTACCTCCGCGGAGCTCCTACAATGAGCAGTTCTTC.

This clonotype came up many times. This chain joins TRBV7-9 and TRBJ2-3; the D call may be TRBD1 or TRBD2 (6 bases each). Germline CDR1 reads SEHNR; CDR2 reads FQNEAQ (reference sequence). The CDR3 extends over 15 amino acids. Trimming took off 5 bases at V and 3 bases at J, with 15 bases between the two ends. CDR3 nucleotides: TGTGCCAGCAGCCCAAAGGGGGGCCTGACAGATACGCAGTATTTT. It yields the protein CASSPKGGLTDTQYF. The full variable domain, in which reference TRBV7-9 and TRBJ2-3 provide the parts outside the CDR3, is DTGVSQNPRHKITKRGQNVTFRCDPISEHNRLYWYRQTLGQGPEFLTYFQNEAQLEKSRLLSDRFSAERPKGSFSTLEIQRTEQGDSAMYLCASSPKGGLTDTQYFGPGTRLTVL.

The V call is TRBV9, the J call TRBJ2-3, with 10 nucleotides matching TRBD2. Germline V gene lookup returns CDR1 SGDLS and CDR2 YYNGEE. CDR3 length: 16 amino acids. The ends lost 0 bases at V and 2 bases at J; junction bases unmatched: 3. In nucleotides, the CDR3 is TGTGCCAGCAGCGTAGAGCGGGGGGGGCCCACAGATACGCAGTATTTT. Encoded protein: CASSVERGGPTDTQYF.

This rearrangement joins TRBV9 to TRBJ1-6; D call uncertain. The CDR3 spans 16 residues. Germline assignment: CDR1 SGDLS and CDR2 YYNGEE. V lost 0 bases, J lost 0 bases, and 7 bases lay in between. The DNA of the CDR3 is TGTGCCAGCAGCGTAGCTGAGGGCTCCTATAATTCACCCCTCCACTTT. This codes for CASSVAEGSYNSPLHF.

This clonotype was observed a few times. The V call is TRBV29-1, the J call TRBJ2-5; D perhaps matches TRBD1 (6 bases). CDR1 SQVTM and CDR2 ANQGSEA come from the germline V gene. Trimming took off 7 bases at V and 1 base at J, with 10 bases between the two ends. This CDR3 contains 12 residues. For the CDR3, the DNA is TGCAGCGCTGGACAGCTCCAAGAGACCCAGTACTTC. This encodes CSAGQLQETQYF.

This clonotype appeared a few times. This rearrangement joins TRBV5-1 to TRBJ2-1; 15 bases map to TRBD2. This CDR3 region has 19 residues. CDR1 is SGHRS and CDR2 is YFSETQ in the germline V gene. After removal of 3 bases from V and 0 bases from J, the junction contained 7 bases not matched to a gene. CDR3 bases: TGCGCCAGCAGCTCCGGACTAGCGGGAGGGCAGTTCTCCTACAATGAGCAGTTCTTC. Translating gives CASSSGLAGGQFSYNEQFF.